Below, one TCR beta chain is given with its context. Antigen: not known. The ends were cut back, 0 bases at V and 4 bases at J, with 9 bases in the middle. This CDR3 has 15 residues. The germline gives CDR1 SGHTA, CDR2 FQGNSA. Sequencing used immunoSEQ multiplex PCR; TCRdb keeps in-frame clones, though not all of them. The sample shows approximately 980,000 clones, 76% of them seen only once. Subsets obtained from CD4+ cells comprised CD45RA+ naive and CD45RA-negative memory cells. This record comes from a study of shared clonotypes between healthy human individuals. Looking at the study overall: There were three CD4 naive, three CD4 memory, two CD8 naive and one CD8 memory plates per donor.

Findings of the study overall: The naive CD4 repertoires of a few donors were compared, and roughly 5.1% of clonotypes were shared.

The material sequenced was memory CD4+ T cells sorted from blood. The subset denotes: CD45RA-negative fraction. The chain uses TRBV7-2 and TRBJ2-2; D assignment may be TRBD1 or TRBD2 (5 bases each). This TCR was recovered from a man younger than 30 in good health. The CDR3 loop reads CASSLARAGTGELFF. The CDR3 DNA follows: TGTGCCAGCAGCTTAGCCAGGGCGGGCACCGGGGAGCTGTTTTTT.